This passage covers 19 T cell receptor beta chains from one sample sequenced in a study of cytomegalovirus exposure and HLA in healthy donors. PCR was performed using 60 Vbeta and 13 Jbeta primers. Clones were sequenced by immunoSEQ multiplex PCR, and TCRdb holds only the in-frame ones, with some missing. The repertoire includes around 280,000 clones, over 85% of them detected once, and 2% to 3% sits in the top ten. Sample: PBMCs. Receptor source: a woman under 30 in good health and CMV-seronegative.

V and J are TRBV18 and TRBJ1-5, with 8 nucleotides matching TRBD1. Unmatched junction bases numbered 2, after V lost 1 base and J lost 0 bases. This CDR3 is built from 16 residues. Looked up from germline, CDR1 is KGHSH and CDR2 is LQKENI. The chain's CDR3 is CASSPQDRASNQPQHF. In DNA form, the CDR3 reads TGTGCCAGCTCACCACAGGACAGGGCTAGCAATCAGCCCCAGCATTTT.

The CDR3 region is CAWSVRQDTGELFF. CDR3 nucleotide sequence: TGTGCCTGGAGTGTACGACAGGACACCGGGGAGCTGTTTTTT. The chain joins TRBV30 to TRBJ2-2; D is possibly TRBD1 (6 bases). This CDR3 is 14 amino acids long. The V and J ends lost 0 bases and 3 bases respectively, with 8 bases between them. The germline V gene encodes CDR1 GTSNPN and CDR2 SVGIG (reference sequence).

The chain carries TRBV5-1 and TRBJ1-2; 9 nucleotides line up with TRBD1. Germline assignment: CDR1 SGHRS and CDR2 YFSETQ. This CDR3 region has 14 residues. Losses at the gene ends were 4 bases for V and 4 bases for J; bases not matched to a gene: 5. CDR3 protein: CASSTGQGGYGYTF. The CDR3 nucleotides are TGCGCCAGCAGCACGGGACAGGGAGGCTATGGCTACACCTTC.

DNA for the CDR3: TGTGCCAGCAGCTACCCGACTAGCGCAGATACGCAGTATTTT. Translated, it gives CASSYPTSADTQYF. The genes are TRBV5-6 and TRBJ2-3, with TRBD2 identical over 8 bases. The CDR3 totals 14 residues. Trimming removed 3 bases from V and 4 bases from J; junction bases left unmatched: 4. The germline V gene encodes CDR1 SGHDT and CDR2 YYEEEE.

V gene TRBV5-1 combines with J gene TRBJ2-5, with TRBD1 identical over 9 bases. The DNA end lines up better with TRBJ2-7; the J call may be wrong. CDR3 length equals 16 residues. CDR1 and CDR2 from the germline V gene are SGHRS and YFSETQ. The CDR3: CASSPSGTGLWDEQYF. For the CDR3, the DNA is TGCGCCAGCAGCCCCTCAGGGACAGGGCTTTGGGACGAGCAGTACTTC.

This clone appeared a single time. This rearrangement joins TRBV5-1 to TRBJ1-2; perhaps TRBD1 as D (5 bases). Trimming pared 5 bases from V and 3 bases from J, leaving 14 bases between. The CDR3 runs to 14 residues. CDR1 is SGHRS and CDR2 is YFSETQ in the germline V gene. The CDR3, as DNA: TGCGCCAGCAGACCAGAAGCAGGGTACTATGGCTACACCTTC. Its translation is CASRPEAGYYGYTF.

This clone showed up just once. This chain joins TRBV5-1 and TRBJ1-1, with a possible D match to TRBD1 (6 bases). V was trimmed by 0 bases and J by 4 bases, leaving 19 bases between them. The length of the CDR3 is 17 residues. CDR1 and CDR2 from the germline V gene are SGHRS and YFSETQ. The CDR3 protein is CASSLGHQRPGVTEAFF. CDR3 in DNA: TGCGCCAGCAGCTTGGGGCACCAAAGGCCAGGGGTCACTGAAGCTTTCTTT.

This sequence joins TRBV11-2 and TRBJ2-5, with a tentative D call TRBD2 (5 bases). This CDR3 comprises 14 residues. The germline gives CDR1 SGHAT, CDR2 FQNNGV. V lost 5 bases and J lost 2, with 12 bases in between. The CDR3 DNA reads TGTGCCAGCAGCCCCCGGCTAGCTCAAGAGACCCAGTACTTC. It is translated as CASSPRLAQETQYF.

This chain links TRBV18 with TRBJ1-2, with 8 bases fitting TRBD1. In germline, CDR1 is KGHSH, CDR2 LQKENI. The CDR3 length is 14 residues. Trimming took 3 bases from V and 8 from J; bases not matched to a gene: 8. In DNA, the CDR3 is TGTGCCAGCTCACCGTATAGGACAGGGAAAGGCTACACCTTC. Translated: CASSPYRTGKGYTF. The whole variable domain, filled in from reference TRBV18 and TRBJ1-2, reads NAGVMQNPRHLVRRRGQEARLRCSPMKGHSHVYWYRQLPEEGLKFMVYLQKENIIDESGMPKERFSAEFPKEGPSILRIQQVVRGDSAAYFCASSPYRTGKGYTFGSGTRLTVV.

This chain links TRBV11-2 with TRBJ1-4; tentatively, D is TRBD1 (5 bases). V lost 1 base to trimming and J lost 4 bases, with 10 bases between them. The CDR3 runs 15 residues. Germline V gene data show CDR1 as SGHAT and CDR2 as FQNNGV. In DNA form, the CDR3 reads TGTGCCAGCAGCTTAGGCGGGACGAATAATGAAAAACTGTTTTTT. Protein: CASSLGGTNNEKLFF.

The chain links TRBV5-4 to TRBJ2-1, with D maybe TRBD1 (5 bases). The V gene's germline CDR1 is SGHNT and CDR2 YYREEE (reference sequence). The CDR3 has 15 amino acids. Trimming shortened V by 4 bases and J by 0 bases, and 11 bases separated the two germline ends. CDR3 bases: TGTGCCAGCAGCGAAACGACAGCCTCCTACAATGAGCAGTTCTTC. It translates to CASSETTASYNEQFF.

The chain links TRBV6-5 to TRBJ1-2, with a tentative D call TRBD1 (6 bases). In germline, CDR1 is MNHEY, CDR2 SVGAGI. The CDR3 has 15 residues. Trimming removed 6 bases from V and 2 bases from J, with 16 bases in between. The CDR3 loop reads CASSRERDINYGYTF. The CDR3 region has the DNA TGTGCCAGCAGCCGGGAACGGGACATAAACTATGGCTACACCTTC.

The chain has TRBV10-1 and TRBJ1-2; D call uncertain. Germline V gene sequence: CDR1 WNHNN, CDR2 SYGVQD (reference sequence). The CDR3 spans 13 residues. Trimming left V 5 bases short and J 4 bases short, with 11 bases between. The CDR3, as DNA: TGCGCCAGCAGTCGCGACTTACCCTATGGCTACACCTTC. Its protein product is CASSRDLPYGYTF.

This CDR3 reads CASSQSGAEGKGTGELFF. The CDR3 coding sequence is TGCGCCAGCAGTCAATCGGGGGCAGAGGGCAAGGGGACCGGGGAGCTGTTTTTT. The chain combines TRBV23-1 with TRBJ2-2; D is perhaps TRBD1 (6 bases). TRBV23-1 is an open reading frame, and its role is uncertain. This CDR3 spans 18 amino acids. Trimming cost V 0 bases and J 5 bases, with 19 bases left between them.

In this sample, this clone turned up once. The rearrangement joins TRBV19 to TRBJ1-1; the D is unclear. The germline V gene encodes CDR1 LNHDA and CDR2 SQIVND (reference sequence). There are 13 residues in the CDR3. V was trimmed by 3 bases and J by 7 bases, leaving 12 bases between them. The CDR3 reads CASSIWGDDEAFF. The CDR3 coding sequence is TGTGCCAGTAGTATTTGGGGAGATGATGAAGCTTTCTTT.

The rearrangement links TRBV19 to TRBJ1-5; 8 positions match TRBD1. Germline loops: CDR1 LNHDA, CDR2 SQIVND (reference sequence). The CDR3 has 16 amino acids. The trim removed 5 bases at V and 7 bases at J, leaving 13 bases unmatched. DNA of the CDR3: TGTGCCAGTAGTCCCTACGTGACAGGGGAGGTACAGCCCCAGCATTTT. Amino acid sequence: CASSPYVTGEVQPQHF.

The gene calls are TRBV19 and TRBJ2-7; 12 bases fit TRBD1. Germline V CDR1 and CDR2: LNHDA, SQIVND (reference sequence). CDR3 length: 15 amino acids. The CDR3 nucleotides read TGTGCTACAAGGGACAGGGGGCTAGGTGACTACGAGCAGTACTTC. It specifies CATRDRGLGDYEQYF.

The chain couples TRBV6-5 to TRBJ1-4; the D is unclear. The germline V gene has CDR1 MNHEY and CDR2 SVGAGI. Between the trimmed V and J ends, which lost 8 bases and 4 bases, there was a span of 17 bases. The CDR3 consists of 15 residues. CDR3 region: CASQPVGTYNEKLFF. CDR3 sequence (DNA): TGTGCCAGCCAACCCGTGGGCACCTATAATGAAAAACTGTTTTTT.

This chain links TRBV2 with TRBJ1-6, with 12 bases fitting TRBD1. Trimming at V came to 6 bases and at J to 10 bases, leaving 19 bases not matched to a gene. Germline lookup yields CDR1 SNHLY and CDR2 FYNNEI. The CDR3 runs 19 residues. In DNA, the CDR3 is TGTGCCAGCAGGGGAATCCCGGGACAGGGGGCCGTAGGTGGGTCACCCCTCCACTTT. Translated: CASRGIPGQGAVGGSPLHF.